Here is one T cell receptor beta chain with its context. What it recognizes is unknown. The V end lost 8 bases, the J end lost 1 base, and 10 bases lay between the germline ends. Germline V gene sequence: CDR1 LGHDT, CDR2 YNNKEL (reference sequence). This CDR3 spans 13 amino acids. Some clones are missing from TCRdb's copy, which holds only in-frame ones; the method was immunoSEQ multiplex PCR. This table has 62,000 or so clones, roughly 95% appearing once. This entry comes from a study of brain T cells in children with intractable seizures. Study-level findings and limits: Pre- and post-surgery blood differed in depth, so pre-surgery absences may be undersampling. Only CDR3 sequence similarity suggested viral specificity, without known HCMV serostatus.

Sequencing was limited to surgery cases with top T cell transcript signatures in brain tissue. The chain uses TRBV3-1 (or the pseudogene TRBV3-2) and TRBJ2-3, with D maybe TRBD2 (5 bases). The TCR comes from a boy under three years old with focal cortical dysplasia and intractable seizures. Material: peripheral blood, obtained at surgery. The CDR3 sequence is CASHGGRTDTQYF. The CDR3 nucleotides are TGTGCCAGCCACGGAGGACGCACAGATACGCAGTATTTT.